These T cell receptor beta chains were read from a single sample in a study of blood T cell repertoires in COVID-19. TCRdb's copy holds only in-frame clones and misses some; the assay was immunoSEQ multiplex PCR. The table has approximately 74,000 clones, approximately 83% seen once. The specimen sequenced was peripheral blood. The receptor source for this set is a man older than 75 with active or convalescent COVID-19. The CDR3 runs from the conserved cysteine through the conserved F or W. D genes are given only for firm matches. Expanded clones get a size class; other rows say once, few or many, or leave the size out.

>TRBJ2-7|TRBV27|.|.
CASRRTGTNYEQYF
TGTGCCAGCAGACGGACAGGGACTAACTACGAGCAGTACTTC
>TRBJ1-4|TRBV7-9|.|once
CASSLQAGDEKLFF
TGTGCCAGCAGCTTACAGGCCGGGGATGAAAAACTGTTTTTT
>TRBJ1-2|TRBV5-6|TRBD1|.
CASSMGQIANYGYTF
TGTGCCAGCAGCATGGGACAGATAGCTAACTATGGCTACACCTTC
>TRBJ1-3|TRBV7-6|TRBD1|.
CASSLRSGTGVENTIYF
TGTGCCAGCAGCTTAAGGTCCGGGACAGGGGTCGAAAACACCATATATTTT
>TRBJ1-1|TRBV7-9|.|.
CASSKAGGRITEAFF
TGTGCCAGCAGTAAAGCTGGGGGGAGGATAACTGAAGCTTTCTTT
>TRBJ2-5|TRBV13|.|.
CASSLAAGNGETQYF
TGTGCCAGCAGCTTAGCTGCGGGGAATGGGGAGACCCAGTACTTC
>TRBJ2-3|TRBV29-1|TRBD2|.
CSVGTSGSVTDTQYF
TGCAGCGTGGGGACTAGCGGGAGTGTCACAGATACGCAGTATTTT
>TRBJ1-1|TRBV5-1|.|.
CASSVGQPNTEAFF
TGCGCCAGCAGCGTCGGACAGCCGAACACTGAAGCTTTCTTT
>TRBJ1-1|TRBV6-5|.|once
CASSRQPYTEAFF
TGTGCCAGCTCCCGACAGCCCTACACTGAAGCTTTCTTT
>TRBJ1-5|TRBV3-1/TRBV3-2|.|.
CASSQDFRGQPQHF
TGTGCCAGCAGCCAAGATTTCCGGGGACAGCCCCAGCATTTT
>TRBJ2-7|TRBV6-5|.|.
CASRRGTSYEQYF
TGTGCCAGCAGAAGGGGCACTTCCTACGAGCAGTACTTC
>TRBJ2-3|TRBV5-4|.|.
CASSLVGRVTDTQYF
TGTGCCAGCAGCTTGGTCGGGCGGGTCACAGATACGCAGTATTTT
>TRBJ2-5|TRBV15|.|.
CATSPAGRVETQYF
TGTGCCACCTCCCCAGCCGGGAGAGTGGAGACCCAGTACTTC
>TRBJ2-7|TRBV2|TRBD2|.
CASSEQRGYEQYF
TGTGCCAGCAGTGAGCAGCGGGGGTACGAGCAGTACTTC
>TRBJ1-1|TRBV19|TRBD1|.
CASRRQGVNTEAFF
TGTGCCAGTAGGAGACAGGGGGTGAACACTGAAGCTTTCTTT
>TRBJ2-5|TRBV19|TRBD1|.
CASSHLRTGYGETQYF
TGTGCCAGTAGTCATCTGCGGACAGGGTATGGGGAGACCCAGTACTTC
>TRBJ2-3|TRBV7-2|.|.
CASSLGLGRGPSTDTQYF
TGTGCCAGCAGCTTAGGACTAGGGCGGGGACCTAGCACAGATACGCAGTATTTT
>TRBJ2-7|TRBV28|.|.
CASSSPGRVDEQYF
TGTGCCAGCAGTTCTCCGGGAAGAGTCGACGAGCAGTACTTC
>TRBJ1-4|TRBV30|TRBD1|.
CAWSGTGYEKLFF
TGTGCCTGGAGTGGGACAGGGTATGAAAAACTGTTTTTT
>TRBJ1-1|TRBV3-1/TRBV3-2|TRBD1|.
CASSPRDRVWNTEAFF
TGTGCCAGCAGCCCCCGGGACAGGGTATGGAACACTGAAGCTTTCTTT
>TRBJ2-7|TRBV6-2/TRBV6-3|.|.
CASSFLPGQSYEQYF
TGTGCCAGCAGCTTTTTACCGGGACAATCCTACGAGCAGTACTTC
>TRBJ1-1|TRBV19|TRBD1|.
CASSTEGAWGTEAFF
TGTGCCAGTAGTACCGAGGGGGCGTGGGGCACTGAAGCTTTCTTT